The rows below give T cell receptor beta chains drawn from one sample of a study of blood T cell repertoires in COVID-19. The assay was immunoSEQ multiplex PCR, and TCRdb's table has in-frame clones only and misses some. Of approximately 260,000 clones in the sample, approximately 87% are singletons; the top ten hold 8% to 9.5%. Sequences were obtained from peripheral blood. The receptors come from a human donor in a cohort sampled during active COVID-19. The CDR3 runs from the conserved cysteine through the conserved F or W. Each record gives: D gene, J gene, clone size, V gene, CDR3 DNA, CDR3 protein. A D gene is named only where the DNA matches it firmly. Some rows mark clone size as missing; the rest say once, few, many or name a class of expanded clone.

>TRBD2|TRBJ2-5|-|TRBV15
TGTGCCACCCAAGAGATGGGCGGGAGGGCCGTGGAGACCCAGTACTTC
CATQEMGGRAVETQYF
>-|TRBJ2-3|-|TRBV5-1
TGCGCCAGCAGCTTCCCGGACTCTAGCACAGATACGCAGTATTTT
CASSFPDSSTDTQYF
>-|TRBJ1-5|-|TRBV12-5
TGTGCTAGTGGTTTGGTACAGGGTAAGGGAAATCAGCCCCAGCATTTT
CASGLVQGKGNQPQHF
>-|TRBJ2-1|few|TRBV11-2
TGTGCCAGCAGCTTAGGGTGGGAGGCCTACAATGAGCAGTTCTTC
CASSLGWEAYNEQFF
>TRBD1|TRBJ1-2|-|TRBV7-6
TGTGCCAGCAGCGCTGACAGGGGAGGCTACACCTTC
CASSADRGGYTF
>-|TRBJ1-6|-|TRBV18
TGTGCCAGCTCAATCAGTATACAGGGTGGCTCCTATAATTCACCCCTCCACTTT
CASSISIQGGSYNSPLHF
>-|TRBJ2-3|-|TRBV7-8
TGTGCCAGCAGCGGAGGCGGGGCAGATGGAGTCTTT
CASSGGGADGVF
>TRBD2|TRBJ2-7|-|TRBV5-1
TGCGCCAGCAGCACGACTAGCGGGGGCCTTTCCGAGCAGTACTTC
CASSTTSGGLSEQYF
>-|TRBJ2-1|-|TRBV15
TGTGCCACCAGCAGAGGCGGACAGACGTTTTCCTACAATGAGCAGTTCTTC
CATSRGGQTFSYNEQFF
>-|TRBJ2-5|-|TRBV19
TGTGCCAGTAGTATTAACGGGGAGACCCAGTACTTC
CASSINGETQYF
>TRBD2|TRBJ2-7|-|TRBV6-5
TGTGCCAGCATAGTCAGCGGGAGAACCTACGAGCAGTACTTC
CASIVSGRTYEQYF
>TRBD2|TRBJ2-1|-|TRBV4-2
TGTGCCAGCAGCCCACCTAGCGGTCCATCCTACAATGAGCAGTTCTTC
CASSPPSGPSYNEQFF
>-|TRBJ1-2|-|TRBV6-5
TGTGCCAGCAGTCAACAGGGAAAGGACTATGGCTACACCTTC
CASSQQGKDYGYTF
>TRBD1|TRBJ2-7|-|TRBV11-3
TGTGCCAGCAGCTTAGGGACAGGTCCCTACGAGCAGTACTTC
CASSLGTGPYEQYF
>-|TRBJ1-1|-|TRBV28
TGTGCCAGCAGTTTACCGGGCGGGATGAACACTGAAGCTTTCTTT
CASSLPGGMNTEAFF
>-|TRBJ1-4|-|TRBV2
TGTGCCAGCAGGCGGGGGACAACTAATGAAAAACTGTTTTTT
CASRRGTTNEKLFF
>-|TRBJ2-2|once|TRBV4-3
TGCGCCAGCAGCCAAGAGGGCGTAACCGGGGAGCTGTTTTTT
CASSQEGVTGELFF
>-|TRBJ1-3|once|TRBV9
TGTGCCAGCAGCACCGGTTCAGGGGCTGGAAACACCATATATTTT
CASSTGSGAGNTIYF
>-|TRBJ2-5|-|TRBV19
TGTGCCAGTAGTATCGACCGAAGGAGAGAGACCCAGTACTTC
CASSIDRRRETQYF
>TRBD1|TRBJ1-2|-|TRBV6-6
TGTGCCAGCAGGGAGGGACAGTCCTATGGCTACACCTTC
CASREGQSYGYTF
>-|TRBJ2-7|once|TRBV12-3/TRBV12-4
TGTGCCAGCATGACGGGAGCACTGTACGAGCAGTACTTC
CASMTGALYEQYF
>-|TRBJ1-6|-|TRBV3-1/TRBV3-2
TGTGCCAGCAGCCACCGGCGGCGAGATTCACCCCTCCACTTT
CASSHRRRDSPLHF
>TRBD1|TRBJ1-2|-|TRBV3-1/TRBV3-2
TGTGCCAGCAGCCCCAGACAGGGTAGGAACTATGGCTACACCTTC
CASSPRQGRNYGYTF
>-|TRBJ2-6|-|TRBV28
TGTGCCAGCAGTTTCCTCAGAGGGGGCTCTGGGGCCAACGTCCTGACTTTC
CASSFLRGGSGANVLTF
>-|TRBJ1-1|-|TRBV24-1
TGTGCCACCAGTGTGGGGGGCACTGAAGCTTTCTTT
CATSVGGTEAFF
>TRBD1|TRBJ2-7|-|TRBV11-3
TGTGCCAGCAGCCCCCGGCCCACAGGGGTTGTCGAGCAGTACTTC
CASSPRPTGVVEQYF
>-|TRBJ2-1|-|TRBV15
TGTGCCACCAGCAGAGAGAGCGGGTCTACCTACAATGAGCAGTTCTTC
CATSRESGSTYNEQFF
>TRBD1|TRBJ1-5|-|TRBV2
TGTGCCAGCAGCGCCGGGACAGGGGGCTCGAGCAATCAGCCCCAGCATTTT
CASSAGTGGSSNQPQHF
>TRBD1|TRBJ1-2|-|TRBV29-1
TGCAGCGTTGAAAGCTCAGGGGGAGGCTACACCTTC
CSVESSGGGYTF
>-|TRBJ1-1|-|TRBV11-1
TGTGCCAGCAGCCACGCGGAGCAGGGTGAAGCTTTCTTT
CASSHAEQGEAFF
>TRBD2|TRBJ2-1|-|TRBV5-4
TGTGCCAGCAGCTCCCCAGGACTAGCGGGGGTGGATGAGCAGTTCTTC
CASSSPGLAGVDEQFF
>-|TRBJ2-1|-|TRBV7-6
TGTGCCAGCAGCCATTCCTCCCGCCTTGAGGATGAGCAGTTCTTC
CASSHSSRLEDEQFF
>TRBD1|TRBJ2-7|-|TRBV10-2
TGCGCCAGCAGTGAGCTCGCGACAGGGGATCCCTACGAGCAGTACTTC
CASSELATGDPYEQYF
>TRBD1|TRBJ1-2|few|TRBV27
TGTGCCAGCAGGCCCGTGGGACAGGGTAACTATGGCTACACCTTC
CASRPVGQGNYGYTF
>-|TRBJ2-7|-|TRBV9
TGTGCCAGCAGCGTAGGGTCCAGGGATCGCTACGAGCAGTACTTC
CASSVGSRDRYEQYF
>-|TRBJ2-7|-|TRBV6-5
TGTGCCAGCAGTCAGAGACTGGAGAGCGAGCAGTACTTC
CASSQRLESEQYF
>TRBD1|TRBJ1-4|once|TRBV7-2
TGTGCCAGCAGCTTTCGACAGGGACGAGAAAAACTGTTTTTT
CASSFRQGREKLFF
>TRBD1|TRBJ1-4|-|TRBV7-8
TGTGCCAGCAGCCCAGGGACAGCGGCTAATGAAAAACTGTTTTTT
CASSPGTAANEKLFF
>TRBD2|TRBJ2-1|few|TRBV29-1
TGCAGCGTTGTTACTAGCGGATTTAACAATGAGCAGTTCTTC
CSVVTSGFNNEQFF
>TRBD1|TRBJ1-5|-|TRBV7-2
TGTGCCAGCAGCTTCGGACAGGGTCGCAATCAGCCCCAGCATTTT
CASSFGQGRNQPQHF
>-|TRBJ1-5|-|TRBV6-2/TRBV6-3
TGTGCCAGCAGTTATCCTAAAGGGGCTCGCAATCAGCCCCAGCATTTT
CASSYPKGARNQPQHF
>-|TRBJ2-3|-|TRBV10-3
TGTGCCATCAGTGAGCTTGAGGGTTTGAGAGATACGCAGTATTTT
CAISELEGLRDTQYF
>TRBD1|TRBJ2-7|-|TRBV5-1
TGCGCCAGCAGCTTTGGACAGGCCGCCTACGAGCAGTACTTC
CASSFGQAAYEQYF
>-|TRBJ1-4|-|TRBV15
TGTGCCACCAGCAGGGGAGGGTTTGGACGGAATGAAAAACTGTTTTTT
CATSRGGFGRNEKLFF
>TRBD1|TRBJ1-5|-|TRBV28
TGTGCCAGCAGTAGCCCGACAGGGAGAAGCCAGCCCCAGCATTTT
CASSSPTGRSQPQHF
>TRBD1|TRBJ1-5|-|TRBV7-2
TGTGCCAGCAGTCGACAGGGGAATCAGCCCCAGCATTTT
CASSRQGNQPQHF
>-|TRBJ1-2|once|TRBV28
TGTGCCAGCAGCGACCACGGGGGCTATGGCTACACCTTC
CASSDHGGYGYTF
>-|TRBJ2-5|-|TRBV28
TGTGCCAGCAGTTTATGGGTGCAGGGCCGACAAGAGACCCAGTACTTC
CASSLWVQGRQETQYF
>TRBD1|TRBJ1-6|-|TRBV9
TGTGCCAGCAGCACTCGACAGGGGAATTCACCCCTCCACTTT
CASSTRQGNSPLHF
>-|TRBJ1-5|-|TRBV25-1
TGTGCCAGCAGTGAGACCTACAGTTATAGCAATCAGCCCCAGCATTTT
CASSETYSYSNQPQHF
>-|TRBJ1-6|-|TRBV5-1
TGCGCCAGCAGCTTGGACGGGGGGGGAAATTCACCCCTCCACTTT
CASSLDGGGNSPLHF
>-|TRBJ2-3|-|TRBV18
TGTGCCAGCTCCCTCAGGCGTGGCACAGATACGCAGTATTTT
CASSLRRGTDTQYF
>-|TRBJ1-1|-|TRBV9
TGTGCCAGCAGCGTAGCGGTCGGCGGCGAAGCTTTCTTT
CASSVAVGGEAFF
>TRBD2|TRBJ2-7|-|TRBV6-2/TRBV6-3
TGTGCCAGCAGCCCCCCCGGCGGGAGCGGAGAGCAGTACTTC
CASSPPGGSGEQYF
>-|TRBJ2-5|many|TRBV12-1
TGTGCCAGGGAGCGGTCCGGGGAGGGAGGAGGGGAGACCCAGTACTTC
CARERSGEGGGETQYF
>-|TRBJ2-1|-|TRBV3-1/TRBV3-2
TGTGCCAGCAGTCGAACCAGGCTTCTCGATGAGCAGTTCTTC
CASSRTRLLDEQFF
>-|TRBJ2-7|-|TRBV2
TGTGCCAGCAGTGCTCCCCCGCAGGTCTTCACCTACGAGCAGTACTTC
CASSAPPQVFTYEQYF
>-|TRBJ1-2|-|TRBV7-2
TGTGCCAGCAGCTTAGCCCGTCAGGGAAGCTACACCTTC
CASSLARQGSYTF
>TRBD2|TRBJ2-3|-|TRBV18
TGTGCCAGCTCACCTCCGGGACTAGCGGGGGGGCCAGATACGCAGTATTTT
CASSPPGLAGGPDTQYF
>-|TRBJ1-5|-|TRBV27
TGTGCCAGCAGTCAGTCTGGGCCGAATCAGCCCCAGCATTTT
CASSQSGPNQPQHF